The sequence of this TCR beta chain was determined in a study of CD8+ T cells in alopecia areata. In the study overall: Tofacitinib lasted 6 to 18 months, then 6 months off drug.

V shed 7 bases, J shed 0 bases, and the junction held 6 bases outside the gene matches. CDR1 SNHLY and CDR2 FYNNEI come from the germline V gene. The CDR3 runs 14 residues. Extraction of RNA preceded its reverse transcription into cDNA, which served as the sequencing template. The protocol was immunoSEQ multiplex PCR, while the TCRdb copy is restricted to in-frame clones and leaves out a portion. The table has approximately 91,000 clones, around two fifths seen once. Sequences were obtained from CD4+ T cells sorted from blood. The source of this sequence is a human donor with alopecia areata. The chain combines TRBV2 with TRBJ2-7; 7 nucleotides align to TRBD1. CDR3 bases: TGTGCCAGCATAGGACAGGACAACTCCTACGAGCAGTACTTC. This translates into CASIGQDNSYEQYF.